The 20 T cell receptor beta chains below come from one sample, sequenced in a study of control samples from healthy donors and cancer patients. Produced via immunoSEQ multiplex PCR; TCRdb's table is partial and in-frame only. This sample's table has 150,000 to 200,000 clones. The source material was blood. The receptors derive from a woman aged 25-40 years in good health.

The chain employs TRBV5-1 and TRBJ1-6, with D possibly being TRBD1 (5 bases). The CDR3 has 15 residues. The ends were cut back, 4 bases at V and 11 bases at J, with 19 bases in the middle. In germline, CDR1 is SGHRS, CDR2 YFSETQ. In DNA, the CDR3 is TGCGCCAGCAGCGAGGGGTTCTCACGGGGTACACCCCTCCACTTT. It is translated as CASSEGFSRGTPLHF.

As regards this clone: Other DNA sequences in the sample encode the same CDR3. This chain links TRBV11-2 with TRBJ1-5; D is undetermined. Trimming removed 3 bases at V and 0 bases at J, with 3 bases between. This CDR3 has 13 residues. CDR1 SGHAT and CDR2 FQNNGV come from the germline V gene. The CDR3 DNA sequence: TGTGCCAGCAGCTTGGATAGCAATCAGCCCCAGCATTTT. Protein sequence: CASSLDSNQPQHF.

J is TRBJ1-6 and V is TRBV4-1, with 9 bases matching TRBD1. CDR3 length equals 16 residues. V lost 4 bases and J lost 9; bases outside the gene matches: 10. Germline CDR1 MGHRA, CDR2 YSYEKL. CDR3 coding DNA: TGCGCCAGCAGCCGACGGACAGGGGAAGGTGGTTCACCCCTCCACTTT. This codes for CASSRRTGEGGSPLHF.

This chain uses TRBV7-2 with TRBJ2-1; D perhaps matches TRBD1 (5 bases). V lost 3 bases and J 4 bases, leaving 13 bases between the germline ends. There are 15 residues in the CDR3. CDR1 SGHTA and CDR2 FQGNSA come from the germline V gene. Here the CDR3 reads CASSFGSGIYNEQFF. In DNA, the CDR3 is TGTGCCAGCAGCTTTGGTTCAGGGATTTACAATGAGCAGTTCTTC.

This chain links TRBV19 with TRBJ1-2, with a weak D call TRBD1 (5 bases). In germline, CDR1 is LNHDA, CDR2 SQIVND (reference sequence). The CDR3 sequence is 13 residues long. V gave up 5 bases and J gave up 8 bases, with 15 bases separating them. The CDR3 coding sequence is TGTGCCAGTAGTCTCTCAGGGTATCAAGGCTACACCTTC. Protein product: CASSLSGYQGYTF.

CDR3 coding DNA: TGTGCCAGCAGCCGTACAAGGGGACTATCACCCCTCCACTTT. Translating it yields CASSRTRGLSPLHF. The chain is built from TRBV14 and TRBJ1-6, with a possible D match to TRBD1 (5 bases). The CDR3 spans 14 residues. V was pared by 4 bases and J by 10 bases, with 14 bases between. In germline, CDR1 is SGHDN, CDR2 FVKESK.

The rearrangement uses TRBV24-1 and TRBJ1-1, with a tentative D call TRBD1 (5 bases). The germline CDR1 and CDR2 sequences are KGHDR and SFDVKD. V gave up 4 bases and J gave up 1 base, with 9 bases separating them. This CDR3 has 14 amino acids. In DNA form, the CDR3 reads TGTGCCACCAGTGAGGGAACAGGGAACACTGAAGCTTTCTTT. Translation: CATSEGTGNTEAFF.

This sequence joins TRBV2 and TRBJ2-7, with TRBD1 matching over 8 bases. The junction had 6 bases not matched to a gene; V was cut back by 7 bases and J by 1 base. The germline V gene encodes CDR1 SNHLY and CDR2 FYNNEI. The CDR3 is made up of 14 amino acids. The CDR3 protein is CASTADRGSYEQYF. The DNA of the CDR3 is TGTGCCAGCACTGCTGACAGGGGATCCTACGAGCAGTACTTC.

V usage is TRBV27 and J usage is TRBJ2-3; possible D gene TRBD1, 6 bases. The ends were cut back, 2 bases at V and 5 bases at J, with 8 bases in the middle. The CDR3 is 13 residues long. Germline assignment: CDR1 MNHEY and CDR2 SMNVEV (reference sequence). The CDR3 sequence: CASSLGGRDTQYF. CDR3 DNA sequence: TGTGCCAGCAGTTTAGGGGGCCGAGATACGCAGTATTTT.

The chain has TRBV5-1 and TRBJ2-7; D remains unclear. CDR3 length equals 12 residues. Germline-derived CDR1 and CDR2 are SGHRS and YFSETQ. V lost 4 bases, J lost 3 bases, and 8 bases lay in between. The CDR3 sequence is CASSANFYEQYF. The CDR3 nucleotides are TGCGCCAGCAGCGCCAATTTCTACGAGCAGTACTTC.

The V gene is TRBV29-1, the J gene TRBJ1-1; D gene unclear. The CDR3 extends over 11 amino acids. V gave up 3 bases and J gave up 1 base, with 3 bases separating them. Looked up from germline, CDR1 is SQVTM and CDR2 is ANQGSEA. In nucleotides, the CDR3 is TGCAGCGTTGAGAGGAACACTGAAGCTTTCTTT. This gives the protein CSVERNTEAFF.

The chain has TRBV4-2 and TRBJ1-1; D may be TRBD1 (5 bases). This CDR3 comprises 16 residues. Trimming cost V 2 bases and J 1 base, with 14 bases left between them. Germline CDR1 LGHNA, CDR2 YNFKEQ. CDR3 DNA: TGTGCCAGCAGCCAACCCCTTAGGGGCCGGAACACTGAAGCTTTCTTT. Translation: CASSQPLRGRNTEAFF.

The chain is built from TRBV5-1 and TRBJ1-6; maybe TRBD1 (5 bases). V was trimmed by 0 bases and J by 6 bases, leaving 13 bases between them. This CDR3 comprises 16 residues. The germline V gene encodes CDR1 SGHRS and CDR2 YFSETQ. In nucleotides, the CDR3 is TGCGCCAGCAGCTTGGCACCGGGACTGGCTAATTCACCCCTCCACTTT. Its translation: CASSLAPGLANSPLHF.

The chain couples TRBV9 to TRBJ2-1, with TRBD2 matching over 8 bases. Germline V gene data show CDR1 as SGDLS and CDR2 as YYNGEE. After removal of 3 bases from V and 2 bases from J, the junction contained 10 bases not matched to a gene. This CDR3 spans 17 amino acids. The CDR3 region is CASSAVPRGGPYNEQFF. In DNA, the CDR3 is TGTGCCAGCAGCGCAGTTCCCCGGGGGGGCCCCTACAATGAGCAGTTCTTC.

The V and J genes are TRBV10-2 and TRBJ2-1, with D possibly matching TRBD1 (5 bases). Trimming pared 1 base from V and 8 bases from J, leaving 15 bases between. The CDR3 is 15 residues long. Per the germline V gene, CDR1 is WSHSY and CDR2 is SAAADI. The CDR3 region has the DNA TGCGCCAGCAGTGAGTGGGGCTTAACAATGGATGAGCAGTTCTTC. Its translation is CASSEWGLTMDEQFF.

This sequence joins TRBV3-1 (or the pseudogene TRBV3-2) and TRBJ2-5; TRBD2 matches 11 bases. V lost 1 base, J lost 5 bases, and 6 bases stayed unmatched. CDR1 and CDR2 (germline): LGHDT, YNNKEL (reference sequence). The CDR3 consists of 16 residues. In DNA, the CDR3 is TGTGCCAGCAGCCAAGCGGCTAGCGGGGGGAAGGAGACCCAGTACTTC. Its translation is CASSQAASGGKETQYF.

The chain couples TRBV10-2 to TRBJ2-7; 9 bases line up with TRBD1. V was clipped by 2 bases and J by 1 base; unmatched bases: 9. The CDR3 spans 17 residues. Germline lookup yields CDR1 WSHSY and CDR2 SAAADI. The CDR3 loop reads CASSELVPGQGSYEQYF. The CDR3, as DNA: TGCGCCAGCAGTGAGCTTGTACCTGGACAGGGGTCCTACGAGCAGTACTTC.

V gene TRBV11-3 combines with J gene TRBJ2-2; TRBD1 aligns across 7 bases. In germline, CDR1 is SGHNT, CDR2 YENEEA. V gave up 3 bases and J gave up 9 bases; unmatched junction bases: 7. The CDR3 covers 14 residues. The CDR3 DNA follows: TGTGCCAGCAGCTTTTCCGAGGGGGCCAGGGAGCTGTTTTTT. Translated: CASSFSEGARELFF.

The chain combines TRBV4-3 with TRBJ2-7; TRBD1 aligns across 8 bases. CDR3 length: 14 residues. After removal of 4 bases from V and 5 bases from J, the junction contained 7 bases not matched to a gene. In germline, CDR1 is LGHNA, CDR2 YSLEER. CDR3 bases: TGCGCCAGCAGCCCCCAGGGGGCTCGAGACGAGCAGTACTTC. Its translation is CASSPQGARDEQYF.

This sequence joins TRBV4-2 and TRBJ1-2; TRBD1 is a possible D gene (5 bases). This CDR3 is built from 14 residues. Trimming pared 3 bases from V and 0 bases from J, leaving 8 bases between. Looked up from germline, CDR1 is LGHNA and CDR2 is YNFKEQ. DNA for the CDR3: TGTGCCAGCAGCCAGCAGACAGCTAACTATGGCTACACCTTC. Translated, it gives CASSQQTANYGYTF.